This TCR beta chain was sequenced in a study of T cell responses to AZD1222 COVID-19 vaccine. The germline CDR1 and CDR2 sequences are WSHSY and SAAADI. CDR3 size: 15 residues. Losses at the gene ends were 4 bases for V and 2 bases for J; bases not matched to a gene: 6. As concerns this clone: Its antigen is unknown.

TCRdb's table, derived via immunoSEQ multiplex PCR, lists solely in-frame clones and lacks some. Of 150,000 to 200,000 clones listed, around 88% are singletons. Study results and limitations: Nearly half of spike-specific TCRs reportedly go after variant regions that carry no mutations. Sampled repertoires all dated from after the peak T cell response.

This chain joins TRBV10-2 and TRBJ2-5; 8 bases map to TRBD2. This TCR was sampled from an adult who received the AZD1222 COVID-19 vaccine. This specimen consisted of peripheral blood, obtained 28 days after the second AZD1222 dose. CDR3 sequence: CASSALTSAQETQYF. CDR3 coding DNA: TGCGCCAGCAGTGCCCTGACTAGCGCTCAAGAGACCCAGTACTTC.